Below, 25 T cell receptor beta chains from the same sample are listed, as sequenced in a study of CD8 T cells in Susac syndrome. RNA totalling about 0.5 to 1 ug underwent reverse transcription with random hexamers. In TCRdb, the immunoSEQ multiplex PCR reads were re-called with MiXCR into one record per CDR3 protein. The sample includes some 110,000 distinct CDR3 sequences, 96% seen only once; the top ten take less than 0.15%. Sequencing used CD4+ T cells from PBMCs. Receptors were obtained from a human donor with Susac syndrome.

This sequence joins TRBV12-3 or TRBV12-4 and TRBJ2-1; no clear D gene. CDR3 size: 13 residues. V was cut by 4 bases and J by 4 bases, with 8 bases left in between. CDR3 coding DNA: TGTGCCAGCAGTTCGGCGACTTACAATGAGCAGTTCTTC. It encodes CASSSATYNEQFF.

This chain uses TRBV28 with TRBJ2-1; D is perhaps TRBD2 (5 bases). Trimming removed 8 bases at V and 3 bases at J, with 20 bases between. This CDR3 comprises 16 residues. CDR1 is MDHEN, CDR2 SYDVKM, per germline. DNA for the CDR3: TGTGCCAGCCCCCCCGCGAAAGCGGCTCACTACAATGAGCAGTTCTTC. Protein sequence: CASPPAKAAHYNEQFF.

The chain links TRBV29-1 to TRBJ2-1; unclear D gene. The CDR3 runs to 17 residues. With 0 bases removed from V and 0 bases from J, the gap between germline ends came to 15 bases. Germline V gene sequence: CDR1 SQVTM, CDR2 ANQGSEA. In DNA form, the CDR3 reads TGCAGCGTTGAAGATGTAGGCTCCCCGATCTCCTACAATGAGCAGTTCTTC. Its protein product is CSVEDVGSPISYNEQFF.

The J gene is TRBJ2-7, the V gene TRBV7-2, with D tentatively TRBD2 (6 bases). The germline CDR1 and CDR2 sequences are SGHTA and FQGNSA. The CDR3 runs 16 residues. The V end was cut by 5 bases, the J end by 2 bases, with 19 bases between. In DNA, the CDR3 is TGTGCCAGCAGCCCCGGCGGGACTGTATTAACCTACGAGCAGTACTTC. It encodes CASSPGGTVLTYEQYF.

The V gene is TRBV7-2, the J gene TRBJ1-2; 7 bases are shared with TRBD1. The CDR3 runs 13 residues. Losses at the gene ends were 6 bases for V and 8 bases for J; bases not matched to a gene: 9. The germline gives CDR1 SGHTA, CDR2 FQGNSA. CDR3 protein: CASRSLDRFGYTF. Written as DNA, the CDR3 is TGTGCCAGCAGATCCCTGGACAGGTTCGGCTACACCTTC.

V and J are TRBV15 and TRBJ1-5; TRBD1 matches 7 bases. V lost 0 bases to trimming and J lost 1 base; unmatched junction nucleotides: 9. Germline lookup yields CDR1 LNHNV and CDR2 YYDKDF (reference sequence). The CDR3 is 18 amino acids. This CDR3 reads CATSRDPDRRVSNQPQHF. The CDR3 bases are TGTGCCACCAGCAGAGATCCGGACAGGAGAGTGAGCAATCAGCCCCAGCATTTT.

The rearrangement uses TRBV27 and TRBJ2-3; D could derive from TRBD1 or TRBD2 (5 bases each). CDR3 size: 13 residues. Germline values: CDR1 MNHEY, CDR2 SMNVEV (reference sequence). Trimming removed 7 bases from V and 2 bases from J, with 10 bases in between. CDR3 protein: CASTGTHTDTQYF. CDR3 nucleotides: TGTGCCAGCACGGGGACCCACACAGATACGCAGTATTTT.

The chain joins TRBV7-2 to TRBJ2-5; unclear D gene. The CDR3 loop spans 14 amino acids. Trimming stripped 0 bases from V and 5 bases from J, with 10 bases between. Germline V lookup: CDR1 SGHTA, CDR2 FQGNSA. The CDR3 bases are TGTGCCAGCAGCTTAGCTCTAGTACGGGAGACCCAGTACTTC. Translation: CASSLALVRETQYF.

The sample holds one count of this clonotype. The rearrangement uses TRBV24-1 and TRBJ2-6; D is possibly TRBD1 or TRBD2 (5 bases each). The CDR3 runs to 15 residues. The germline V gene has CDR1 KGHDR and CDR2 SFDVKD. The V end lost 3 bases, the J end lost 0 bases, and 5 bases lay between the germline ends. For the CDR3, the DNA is TGTGCCACCAGTGATGGGGGCTCTGGGGCCAACGTCCTGACTTTC. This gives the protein CATSDGGSGANVLTF.

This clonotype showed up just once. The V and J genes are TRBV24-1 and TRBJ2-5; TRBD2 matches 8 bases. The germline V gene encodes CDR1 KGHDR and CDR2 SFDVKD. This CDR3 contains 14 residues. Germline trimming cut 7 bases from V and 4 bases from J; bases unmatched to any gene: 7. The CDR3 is CATSGRGNGETQYF. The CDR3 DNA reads TGTGCCACCAGCGGGAGGGGTAATGGAGAGACCCAGTACTTC.

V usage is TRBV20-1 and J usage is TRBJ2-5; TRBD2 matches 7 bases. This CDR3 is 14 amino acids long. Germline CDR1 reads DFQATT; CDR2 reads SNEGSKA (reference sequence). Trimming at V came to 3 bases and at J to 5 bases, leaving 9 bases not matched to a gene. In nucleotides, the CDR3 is TGCAGTGCTAGTCCCCCGGGAGGAGTGGAGACCCAGTACTTC. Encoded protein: CSASPPGGVETQYF.

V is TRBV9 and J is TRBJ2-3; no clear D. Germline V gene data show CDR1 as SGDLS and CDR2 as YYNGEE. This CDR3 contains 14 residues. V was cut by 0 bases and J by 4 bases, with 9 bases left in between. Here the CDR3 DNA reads TGTGCCAGCAGCGTAGCTCAGACTGCAGATACGCAGTATTTT. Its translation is CASSVAQTADTQYF. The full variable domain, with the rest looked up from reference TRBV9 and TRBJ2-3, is DSGVTQTPKHLITATGQRVTLRCSPRSGDLSVYWYQQSLDQGLQFLIQYYNGEERAKGNILERFSAQQFPDLHSELNLSSLELGDSALYFCASSVAQTADTQYFGPGTRLTVL.

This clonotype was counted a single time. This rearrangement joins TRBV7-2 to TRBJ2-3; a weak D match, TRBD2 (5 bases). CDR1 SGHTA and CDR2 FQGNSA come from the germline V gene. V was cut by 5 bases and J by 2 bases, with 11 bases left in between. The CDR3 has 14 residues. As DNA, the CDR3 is TGTGCCAGCAGCGGACTTCTTAACACAGATACGCAGTATTTT. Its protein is CASSGLLNTDTQYF.

CDR3 protein: CSVDEGSDEQYF. CDR3 bases: TGCAGCGTTGATGAGGGTTCCGACGAGCAGTACTTC. The V gene is TRBV29-1, the J gene TRBJ2-7, with D tentatively TRBD2 (5 bases). V shed 3 bases and J shed 5 bases, with 11 bases lying between them. The CDR3 is made up of 12 amino acids. CDR1 and CDR2 (germline): SQVTM, ANQGSEA.

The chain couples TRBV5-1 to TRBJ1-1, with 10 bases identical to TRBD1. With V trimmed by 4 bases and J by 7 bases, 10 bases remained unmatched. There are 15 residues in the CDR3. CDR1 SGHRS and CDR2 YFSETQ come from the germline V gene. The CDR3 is CASSRPSTGGLEAFF. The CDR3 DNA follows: TGCGCCAGCAGCCGACCTTCGACAGGGGGCCTTGAAGCTTTCTTT.

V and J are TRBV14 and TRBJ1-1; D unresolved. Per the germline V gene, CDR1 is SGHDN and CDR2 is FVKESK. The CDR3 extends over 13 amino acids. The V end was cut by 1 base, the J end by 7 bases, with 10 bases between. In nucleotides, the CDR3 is TGTGCCAGCAGCCAAGGGAACGGGTATGAAGCTTTCTTT. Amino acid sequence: CASSQGNGYEAFF.

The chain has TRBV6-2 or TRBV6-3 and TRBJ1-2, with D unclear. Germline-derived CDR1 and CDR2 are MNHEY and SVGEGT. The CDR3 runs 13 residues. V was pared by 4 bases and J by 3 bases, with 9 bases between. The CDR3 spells CASSFQSDYGYTF. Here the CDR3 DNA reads TGTGCCAGCAGTTTCCAGTCGGACTATGGCTACACCTTC.

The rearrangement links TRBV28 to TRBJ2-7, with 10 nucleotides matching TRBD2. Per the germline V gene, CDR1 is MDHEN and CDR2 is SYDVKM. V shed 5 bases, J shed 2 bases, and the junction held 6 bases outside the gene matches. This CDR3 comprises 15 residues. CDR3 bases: TGTGCCAGCAGTGTCTCCGGGACTAGCGCCTACGAGCAGTACTTC. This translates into CASSVSGTSAYEQYF.

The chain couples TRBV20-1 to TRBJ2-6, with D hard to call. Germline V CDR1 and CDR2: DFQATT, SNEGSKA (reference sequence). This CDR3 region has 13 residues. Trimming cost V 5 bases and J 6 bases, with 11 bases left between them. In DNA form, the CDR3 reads TGCAGTGCTTGGAAGCGTGAGGCCAACGTCCTGACTTTC. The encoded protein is CSAWKREANVLTF.

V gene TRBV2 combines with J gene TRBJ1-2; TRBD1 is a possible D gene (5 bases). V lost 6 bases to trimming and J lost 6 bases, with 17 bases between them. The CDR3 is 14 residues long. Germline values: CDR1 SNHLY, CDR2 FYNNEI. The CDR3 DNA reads TGTGCCAGCAGGCCCGGTTGGGGGTTTAATGGCTACACCTTC. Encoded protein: CASRPGWGFNGYTF.

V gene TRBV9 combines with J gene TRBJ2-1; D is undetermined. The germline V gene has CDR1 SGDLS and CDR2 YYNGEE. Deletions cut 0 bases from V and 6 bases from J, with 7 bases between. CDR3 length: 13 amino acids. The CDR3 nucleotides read TGTGCCAGCAGCGTAGGCTACGGCAATGAGCAGTTCTTC. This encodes CASSVGYGNEQFF.

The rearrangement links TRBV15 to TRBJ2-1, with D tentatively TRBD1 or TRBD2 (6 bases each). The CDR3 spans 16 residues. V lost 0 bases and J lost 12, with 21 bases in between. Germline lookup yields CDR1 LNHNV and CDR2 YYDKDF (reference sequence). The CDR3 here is CATSRDLGTLPSAQFF. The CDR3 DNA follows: TGTGCCACCAGCAGAGATCTCGGGACACTACCTAGCGCGCAGTTCTTC.

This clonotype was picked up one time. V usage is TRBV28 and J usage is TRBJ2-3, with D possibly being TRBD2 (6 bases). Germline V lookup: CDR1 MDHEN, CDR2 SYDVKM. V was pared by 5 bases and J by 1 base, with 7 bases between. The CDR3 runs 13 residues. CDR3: CASSGGGTDTQYF. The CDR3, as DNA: TGTGCCAGCAGTGGCGGGGGCACAGATACGCAGTATTTT.

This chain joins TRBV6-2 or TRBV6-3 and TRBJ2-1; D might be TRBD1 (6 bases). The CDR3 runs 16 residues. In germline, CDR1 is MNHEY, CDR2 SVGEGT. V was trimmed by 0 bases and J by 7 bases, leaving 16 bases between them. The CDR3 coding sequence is TGTGCCAGCAGTTACTCAGGGGGTATCCCCAAGAATGAGCAGTTCTTC. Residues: CASSYSGGIPKNEQFF.

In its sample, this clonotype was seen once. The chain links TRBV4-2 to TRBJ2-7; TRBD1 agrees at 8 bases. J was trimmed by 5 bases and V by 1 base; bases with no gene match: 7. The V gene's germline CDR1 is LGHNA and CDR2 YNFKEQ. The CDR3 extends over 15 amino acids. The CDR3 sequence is CASSQGWTGKNEQYF. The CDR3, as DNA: TGTGCCAGCAGCCAAGGCTGGACAGGGAAAAACGAGCAGTACTTC.